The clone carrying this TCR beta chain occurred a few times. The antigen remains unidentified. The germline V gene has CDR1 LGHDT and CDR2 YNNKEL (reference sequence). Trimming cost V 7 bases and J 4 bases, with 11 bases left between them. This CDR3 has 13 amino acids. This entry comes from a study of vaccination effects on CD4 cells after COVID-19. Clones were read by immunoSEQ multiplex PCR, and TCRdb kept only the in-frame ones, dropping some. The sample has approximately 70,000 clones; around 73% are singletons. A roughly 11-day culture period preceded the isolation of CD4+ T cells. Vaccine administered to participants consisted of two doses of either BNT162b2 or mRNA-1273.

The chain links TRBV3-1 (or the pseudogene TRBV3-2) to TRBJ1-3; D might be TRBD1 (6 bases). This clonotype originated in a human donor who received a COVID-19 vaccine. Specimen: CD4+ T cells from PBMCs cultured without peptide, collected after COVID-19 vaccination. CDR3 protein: CASTRTAGNTIYF. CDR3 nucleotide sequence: TGTGCCAGCACCAGGACAGCCGGAAACACCATATATTTT.